Sequencing of this T cell receptor beta chain was carried out in a study of blood T cell repertoires in COVID-19. V lost 4 bases, J lost 6 bases, and 11 bases lay in between. Germline V gives CDR1 SGHDT, CDR2 YYEEEE. The CDR3 consists of 12 residues. Here immunoSEQ multiplex PCR was the method, and the copy in TCRdb shows in-frame clones only, minus some. The profile shows about 300,000 clones, around 90% of them singletons. The clonotype originates from a woman aged 18-29 years with acute COVID-19. Material: PBMCs or T cells enriched from blood (not recorded which). The J gene is TRBJ2-7, the V gene TRBV5-6; D perhaps matches TRBD1 (5 bases). The CDR3 DNA sequence: TGTGCCAGCAGCCTTCAGGGAACCGAGCAGTACTTC. Residues: CASSLQGTEQYF.